This is a list of T cell receptor beta chains from one sample in a study of blood T cell repertoires in COVID-19. Sequencing was performed with immunoSEQ multiplex PCR; in TCRdb, only in-frame clones are kept and a portion is missing. The profile shows 200,000 to 250,000 clones, 80% to 85% of them singletons. The specimen sequenced was peripheral blood. The receptors stem from a man in his thirties or forties with active or convalescent COVID-19. The CDR3 runs from the conserved cysteine through the conserved F or W. D genes are given only for firm matches. A clone size is listed for some rows: how often the clone was seen (once, few, many), or a class if it is expanded.

J gene: TRBJ2-2; D gene: NA; clone size: NA; V gene: TRBV19; CDR3 protein: CASSEGYAGELFF
J gene: TRBJ2-1; D gene: NA; clone size: few; V gene: TRBV27; CDR3 protein: CASSRSGSLYNEQFF
J gene: TRBJ1-1; D gene: NA; clone size: NA; V gene: TRBV5-4; CDR3 protein: CASSSLSGTEAFF
J gene: TRBJ1-5; D gene: NA; clone size: few; V gene: TRBV7-2; CDR3 protein: CASSSGLSGPQHF
J gene: TRBJ2-7; D gene: TRBD2; clone size: few; V gene: TRBV30; CDR3 protein: CAWSDGLADAEQYF
J gene: TRBJ2-1; D gene: TRBD1; clone size: NA; V gene: TRBV5-1; CDR3 protein: CASSGGTGAYNEQFF
J gene: TRBJ2-1; D gene: NA; clone size: NA; V gene: TRBV18; CDR3 protein: CASSAVNGRQTNEQFF
J gene: TRBJ2-7; D gene: NA; clone size: NA; V gene: TRBV7-2; CDR3 protein: CASSRNPDGPSEQYF
J gene: TRBJ1-4; D gene: NA; clone size: NA; V gene: TRBV5-6; CDR3 protein: CASSLESVPEKLFF
J gene: TRBJ2-6; D gene: TRBD1; clone size: NA; V gene: TRBV20-1; CDR3 protein: CSASDRAGANVLTF